Below, 17 T cell receptor beta chains from the same sample are listed, as sequenced in a study of shared T cell receptors in the human thymus (dated by TCRdb to the early 2020s). Library preparation used the immunoSEQ multiplex PCR assay. TCRdb carries this immuneACCESS record with in-frame sequences only. Its versions omit some clonotypes, under half of them owing to an unresolved V gene in the studies checked, with the rest unexplained. Present in this sample are about 660,000 clones, more than 75% of which were seen just once. The ten largest clones represent approximately 0.011% of the sample. These same data were also listed under a study on human thymus T cells.

Sequencing was done on a sample of thymocytes. These receptors all come from a boy in the first two years of life with a congenital heart defect. Donor details come from another sample of the same person, matched by shared clones.

The chain carries TRBV29-1 and TRBJ2-3; 10 bases match TRBD2. Trimming cost V 4 bases and J 8 bases; bases outside gene matches: 3. CDR1 is SQVTM and CDR2 is ANQGSEA in the germline V gene. The length of the CDR3 is 12 residues. CDR3: CSVVLAGFTQYF. The CDR3 bases are TGCAGCGTTGTACTAGCGGGATTTACGCAGTATTTT.

J is TRBJ2-7 and V is TRBV4-2, with 7 bases that match TRBD1. CDR3 size: 14 residues. V shed 1 base and J 6 bases; nucleotides not matched to a gene: 6. Looked up from germline, CDR1 is LGHNA and CDR2 is YNFKEQ. This CDR3 reads CASSQGQGFSEQYF. The CDR3 nucleotides read TGTGCCAGCAGCCAAGGACAGGGCTTCAGCGAGCAGTACTTC.

This sequence joins TRBV27 and TRBJ2-7; 11 nucleotides match TRBD2. Germline V gives CDR1 MNHEY, CDR2 SMNVEV (reference sequence). The CDR3 totals 16 residues. V shed 3 bases, J shed 2 bases, and the junction held 6 bases outside the gene matches. The chain's CDR3 is CASSFGTSGPTYEQYF. In DNA form, the CDR3 reads TGTGCCAGCAGTTTCGGGACTAGCGGCCCCACCTACGAGCAGTACTTC.

CDR3: CASKSAGGEAMNEQFF. The DNA of the CDR3 is TGTGCCAGCAAATCAGCGGGAGGGGAAGCAATGAATGAGCAGTTCTTC. The chain is built from TRBV6-6 and TRBJ2-1; 10 bases are a match to TRBD2. The trim removed 7 bases at V and 7 bases at J, leaving 13 bases unmatched. This CDR3 region has 16 residues. CDR1 is MNHNY and CDR2 is SVGAGI in the germline V gene (reference sequence).

The rearrangement joins TRBV10-1 to TRBJ1-5; perhaps TRBD1 as D (6 bases). CDR1 is WNHNN, CDR2 SYGVQD, per germline (reference sequence). The CDR3 has 15 amino acids. Deletions cut 2 bases from V and 5 bases from J, with 13 bases between. In nucleotides, the CDR3 is TGCGCCAGCAGTGAGGGGGGACACGTCGATCAGCCCCAGCATTTT. It codes for CASSEGGHVDQPQHF.

This clone was seen just once. The chain combines TRBV28 with TRBJ2-4; D may be TRBD2 (6 bases). The germline V and J ends were trimmed by 0 bases and 7 bases, with 16 bases remaining between them. The CDR3 spans 16 residues. The germline V gene encodes CDR1 MDHEN and CDR2 SYDVKM. This CDR3 is CASSLWRRELINIQYF. DNA for the CDR3: TGTGCCAGCAGTTTATGGAGGCGGGAACTTATCAACATTCAGTACTTC.

This chain uses TRBV7-9 with TRBJ2-7; perhaps TRBD1 as D (8 bases). V shed 5 bases and J shed 1 base, with 24 bases lying between them. Germline CDR1 reads SEHNR; CDR2 reads FQNEAQ (reference sequence). This CDR3 region has 18 residues. CDR3 loop: CASSQGAGETPSSYEQYF. The CDR3 bases are TGTGCCAGCAGCCAGGGGGCGGGAGAAACCCCATCTTCCTACGAGCAGTACTTC.

The chain has TRBV7-2 and TRBJ2-3, with 7 bases aligning to TRBD2. This CDR3 is built from 18 residues. The J segment lost 0 bases and the V segment lost 2 bases, leaving 11 bases of the junction unmatched. CDR1 is SGHTA, CDR2 FQGNSA, per germline. CDR3 DNA sequence: TGTGCCAGCAGCTTAAATTCGGCTAGCGGTTCGAGCACAGATACGCAGTATTTT. Translating gives CASSLNSASGSSTDTQYF. Full variable domain (remainder filled in from reference TRBV7-2 and TRBJ2-3): GAGVSQSPSNKVTEKGKDVELRCDPISGHTALYWYRQSLGQGLEFLIYFQGNSAPDKSGLPSDRFSAERTGGSVSTLTIQRTQQEDSAVYLCASSLNSASGSSTDTQYFGPGTRLTVL.

This clone was observed a few times. The V call is TRBV21-1, the J call TRBJ2-7; TRBD2 reflects the table's D call only, with no check against the DNA. TRBV21-1 is a pseudogene segment. This CDR3 comprises 14 residues. In DNA, the CDR3 is TGTGCCAGCACCCCACTAGGCTGCACCTACGAGCAGTACTTC. This codes for CASTPLGCTYEQYF.

The chain couples TRBV7-8 to TRBJ2-3; 12 bases are shared with TRBD2. V lost 6 bases, J lost 5 bases, and 6 bases stayed unmatched. Per the germline V gene, CDR1 is SGHVS and CDR2 is FQNEAQ. The CDR3 spans 15 residues. CDR3 residues: CASRWTGLAGDTQYF. DNA of the CDR3: TGTGCCAGCAGATGGACGGGACTAGCGGGAGATACGCAGTATTTT.

The chain combines TRBV4-1 with TRBJ2-2, with 10 bases aligning to TRBD2. V lost 4 bases, J lost 5 bases, and 10 bases stayed unmatched. From germline, CDR1 is MGHRA and CDR2 YSYEKL. The CDR3 totals 17 residues. The CDR3 region is CASSPSAGGPWTGELFF. The CDR3 region has the DNA TGCGCCAGCAGCCCCTCAGCGGGAGGGCCTTGGACCGGGGAGCTGTTTTTT.

CDR3 coding DNA: TGTGCCAGCAGCCCCCGGACTAGCGGGAGAACGGTCGAGCAGTACTTC. It yields the protein CASSPRTSGRTVEQYF. The gene calls are TRBV7-2 and TRBJ2-7, with 13 bases identical to TRBD2. The J segment lost 6 bases and the V segment lost 5 bases, leaving 10 bases of the junction unmatched. This CDR3 spans 16 amino acids. Germline lookup yields CDR1 SGHTA and CDR2 FQGNSA.

The chain couples TRBV15 to TRBJ2-7; the match to TRBD1 covers 8 bases. V trimming: 1 base; J trimming: 0 bases; junction bases outside the gene matches: 5. Germline assignment: CDR1 LNHNV and CDR2 YYDKDF (reference sequence). This CDR3 is built from 16 residues. CDR3 sequence (DNA): TGTGCCACCAGCAGAGGTGGACAGGGTTCCTCCTACGAGCAGTACTTC. Its translation: CATSRGGQGSSYEQYF.

The V and J genes are TRBV28 and TRBJ2-3; no firm D call. This CDR3 has 13 amino acids. V was shortened by 4 bases and J by 0 bases, with 5 bases between the two germline ends. Germline assignment: CDR1 MDHEN and CDR2 SYDVKM. The DNA for the CDR3 is TGTGCCAGCAGTTCCCCTAGCACAGATACGCAGTATTTT. It codes for CASSSPSTDTQYF.

The genes are TRBV4-3 and TRBJ2-7, with D uncertain. The length of the CDR3 is 15 residues. Germline V gene lookup returns CDR1 LGHNA and CDR2 YSLEER. Trimming shortened V by 0 bases and J by 2 bases, and 11 bases separated the two germline ends. The CDR3 region is CASSQDIRVPYEQYF. For the CDR3, the DNA is TGCGCCAGCAGCCAAGATATAAGAGTTCCCTACGAGCAGTACTTC.

This clone was picked up one time. The chain recombines TRBV18 with TRBJ1-4; 9 bases are a match to TRBD1. The germline V gene has CDR1 KGHSH and CDR2 LQKENI. V lost 8 bases and J lost 6; bases outside the gene matches: 7. The CDR3 length is 14 residues. CDR3 nucleotides: TGTGCCAGCCGGGGGACAGGGAGCCATGAAAAACTGTTTTTT. Amino acid sequence: CASRGTGSHEKLFF.

In nucleotides, the CDR3 is TGTGCCAGCAGCTTACAGGGGCAAGAGACCCAGTACTTC. Its protein is CASSLQGQETQYF. V usage is TRBV7-9 and J usage is TRBJ2-5, with D tentatively TRBD1 (6 bases). V lost 2 bases and J lost 2, with 6 bases in between. CDR1 SEHNR and CDR2 FQNEAQ come from the germline V gene (reference sequence). The CDR3 is made up of 13 amino acids.